This record covers a single T cell receptor beta chain. Antigen specificity is unknown. The investigators amplified TCR beta CDR3 regions from RNA transcripts. Using the HTBI primer set, a first-round RT-PCR was run on the TCR CDR3. TCRdb analysed the multiplex PCR reads with MiXCR anew, one entry per CDR3 protein. The sample shows a few hundred thousand distinct CDR3 sequences, 40% to 55% of them seen only once. This record belongs to a study of T cells in Graves' hyperthyroidism and ophthalmopathy. General observations from the study: With a median lead of about six months before onset, the model predicted ophthalmopathy. The majority of expanded thyroid clonotypes above 0.001 also appeared in blood.

Germline-derived CDR1 and CDR2 are DFQATT and SNEGSKA (reference sequence). The CDR3 has 16 residues. V was pared by 5 bases and J by 1 base, with 13 bases of the junction left unmatched. Material for sequencing was peripheral blood or thyroid tissue (not recorded which). This chain links TRBV20-1 with TRBJ2-5; 7 bases agree with TRBD1. The sequence derives from an adult woman with Graves' disease, either hyperthyroidism or ophthalmopathy (not recorded which). The CDR3 loop reads CSALGPRTGLQETQYF. For the CDR3, the DNA is TGCAGTGCTCTCGGTCCCAGGACAGGTCTCCAAGAGACCCAGTACTTC.